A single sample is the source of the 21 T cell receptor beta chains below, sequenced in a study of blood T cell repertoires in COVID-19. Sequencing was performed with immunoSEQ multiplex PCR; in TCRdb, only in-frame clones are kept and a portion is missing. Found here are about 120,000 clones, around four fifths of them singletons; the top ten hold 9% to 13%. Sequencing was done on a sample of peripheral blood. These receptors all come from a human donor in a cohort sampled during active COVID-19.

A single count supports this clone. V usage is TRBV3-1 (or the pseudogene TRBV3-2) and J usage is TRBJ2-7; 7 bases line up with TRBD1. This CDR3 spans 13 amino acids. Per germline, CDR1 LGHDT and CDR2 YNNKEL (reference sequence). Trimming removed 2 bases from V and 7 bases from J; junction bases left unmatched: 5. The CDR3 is CASSQPQGREQYF. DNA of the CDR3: TGTGCCAGCAGCCAACCACAGGGGAGAGAGCAGTACTTC.

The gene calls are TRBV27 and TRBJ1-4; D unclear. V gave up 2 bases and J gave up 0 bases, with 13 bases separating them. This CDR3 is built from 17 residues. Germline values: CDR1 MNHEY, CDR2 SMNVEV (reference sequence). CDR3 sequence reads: CASSLGPPPSTNEKLFF. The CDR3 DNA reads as TGTGCCAGCAGTTTAGGCCCCCCACCGTCAACTAATGAAAAACTGTTTTTT.

The CDR3 DNA sequence: TGTGCCAGCAGCTTAGTGGGGGGGCAAGTCAATGAGCAGTTCTTC. It translates to CASSLVGGQVNEQFF. The gene calls are TRBV7-2 and TRBJ2-1; tentatively, D is TRBD2 (7 bases). CDR1 and CDR2 from the germline V gene are SGHTA and FQGNSA. This CDR3 spans 15 amino acids. The ends were cut back, 1 base at V and 6 bases at J, with 13 bases in the middle.

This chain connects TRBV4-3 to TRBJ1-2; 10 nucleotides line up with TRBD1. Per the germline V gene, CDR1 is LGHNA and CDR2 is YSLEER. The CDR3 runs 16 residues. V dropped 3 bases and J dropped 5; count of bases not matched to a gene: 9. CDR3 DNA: TGCGCCAGCAGCCAGGCCGGGACAGGGGCGTATTATGGCTACACCTTC. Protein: CASSQAGTGAYYGYTF.

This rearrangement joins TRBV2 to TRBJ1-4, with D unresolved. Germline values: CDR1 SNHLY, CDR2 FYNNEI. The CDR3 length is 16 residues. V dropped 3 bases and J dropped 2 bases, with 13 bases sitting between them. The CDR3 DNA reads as TGTGCCAGCAGTGAGGGTATTCGGGGTACTAATGAAAAACTGTTTTTT. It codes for CASSEGIRGTNEKLFF.

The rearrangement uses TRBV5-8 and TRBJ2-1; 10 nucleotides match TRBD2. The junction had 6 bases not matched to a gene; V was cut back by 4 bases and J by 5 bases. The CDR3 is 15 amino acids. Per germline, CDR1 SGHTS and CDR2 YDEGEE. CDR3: CASSGTSAGHNEQFF. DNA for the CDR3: TGTGCCAGCAGCGGGACTAGCGCCGGCCACAATGAGCAGTTCTTC.

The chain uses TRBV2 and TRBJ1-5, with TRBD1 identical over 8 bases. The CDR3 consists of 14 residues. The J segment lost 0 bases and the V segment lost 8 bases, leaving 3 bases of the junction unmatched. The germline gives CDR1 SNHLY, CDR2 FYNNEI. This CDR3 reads CASRGQASNQPQHF. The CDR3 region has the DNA TGTGCCAGCCGGGGACAGGCTAGCAATCAGCCCCAGCATTTT.

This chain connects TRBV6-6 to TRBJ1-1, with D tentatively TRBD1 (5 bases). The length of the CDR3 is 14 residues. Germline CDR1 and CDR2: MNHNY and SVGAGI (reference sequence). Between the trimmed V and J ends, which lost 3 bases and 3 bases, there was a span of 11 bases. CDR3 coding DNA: TGTGCCAGCAGTTATCAGGGCACGGACACTGAAGCTTTCTTT. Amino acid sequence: CASSYQGTDTEAFF.

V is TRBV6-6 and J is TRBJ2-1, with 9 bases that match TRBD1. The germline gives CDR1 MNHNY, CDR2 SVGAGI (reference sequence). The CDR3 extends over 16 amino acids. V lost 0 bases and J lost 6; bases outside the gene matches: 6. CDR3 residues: CASSYSEGQGFNEQFF. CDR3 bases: TGTGCCAGCAGTTACTCGGAAGGACAGGGGTTCAATGAGCAGTTCTTC.

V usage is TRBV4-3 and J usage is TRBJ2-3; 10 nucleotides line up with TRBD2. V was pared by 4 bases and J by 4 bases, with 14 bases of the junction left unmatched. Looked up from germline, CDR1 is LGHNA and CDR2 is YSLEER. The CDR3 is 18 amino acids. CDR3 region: CASSLRTPQAGGSDTQYF. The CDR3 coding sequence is TGCGCCAGCAGCCTCCGGACCCCACAAGCGGGGGGGTCAGATACGCAGTATTTT.

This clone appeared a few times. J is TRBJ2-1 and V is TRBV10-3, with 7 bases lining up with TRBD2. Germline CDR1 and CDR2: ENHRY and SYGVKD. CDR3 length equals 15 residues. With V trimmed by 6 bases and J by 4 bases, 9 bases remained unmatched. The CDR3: CAIRESGGWYNEQFF. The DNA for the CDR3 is TGTGCCATCAGGGAATCCGGGGGGTGGTACAATGAGCAGTTCTTC.

This CDR3 is CASRSRLESTDTQYF. The CDR3 region has the DNA TGCGCCAGCAGGAGCAGGCTGGAATCCACAGATACGCAGTATTTT. This chain joins TRBV10-1 and TRBJ2-3; D gene unclear. The CDR3 sequence is 15 residues long. Germline V gene sequence: CDR1 WNHNN, CDR2 SYGVQD (reference sequence). V lost 6 bases to trimming and J lost 2 bases, with 15 bases between them.

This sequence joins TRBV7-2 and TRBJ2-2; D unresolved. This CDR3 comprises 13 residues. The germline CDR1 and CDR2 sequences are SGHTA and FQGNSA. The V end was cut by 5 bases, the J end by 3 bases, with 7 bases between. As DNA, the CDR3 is TGTGCCAGCAGCCTCGTCTACACCGGGGAGCTGTTTTTT. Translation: CASSLVYTGELFF.

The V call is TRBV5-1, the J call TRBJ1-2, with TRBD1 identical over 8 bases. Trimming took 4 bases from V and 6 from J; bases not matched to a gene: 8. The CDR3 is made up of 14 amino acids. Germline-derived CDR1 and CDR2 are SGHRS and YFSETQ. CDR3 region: CASSPDRGSDGYTF. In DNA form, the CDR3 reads TGCGCCAGCAGCCCTGACAGGGGCAGCGATGGCTACACCTTC. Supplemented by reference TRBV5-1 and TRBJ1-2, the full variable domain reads KAGVTQTPRYLIKTRGQQVTLSCSPISGHRSVSWYQQTPGQGLQFLFEYFSETQRNKGNFPGRFSGRQFSNSRSEMNVSTLELGDSALYLCASSPDRGSDGYTFGSGTRLTVV.

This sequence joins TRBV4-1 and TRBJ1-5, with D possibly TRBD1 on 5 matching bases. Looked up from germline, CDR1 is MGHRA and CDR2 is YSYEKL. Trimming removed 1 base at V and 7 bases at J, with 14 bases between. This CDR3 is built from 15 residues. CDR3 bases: TGCGCCAGCAGCCAAGCTTACAGGTCCGGCCAGCCCCAGCATTTT. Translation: CASSQAYRSGQPQHF.

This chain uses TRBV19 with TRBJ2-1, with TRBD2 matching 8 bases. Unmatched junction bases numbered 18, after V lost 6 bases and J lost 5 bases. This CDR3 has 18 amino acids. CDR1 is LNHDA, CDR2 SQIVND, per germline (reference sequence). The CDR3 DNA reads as TGTGCCAGTAGCCCTCTCCAGCGGGGGTCCACCACTCACAATGAGCAGTTCTTC. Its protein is CASSPLQRGSTTHNEQFF.

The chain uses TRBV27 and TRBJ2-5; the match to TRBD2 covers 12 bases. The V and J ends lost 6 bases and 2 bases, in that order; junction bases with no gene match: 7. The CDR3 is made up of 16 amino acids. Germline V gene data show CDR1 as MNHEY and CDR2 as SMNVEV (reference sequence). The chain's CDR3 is CASSNGLAGIQETQYF. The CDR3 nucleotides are TGTGCCAGCAGCAATGGACTAGCGGGGATTCAAGAGACCCAGTACTTC.

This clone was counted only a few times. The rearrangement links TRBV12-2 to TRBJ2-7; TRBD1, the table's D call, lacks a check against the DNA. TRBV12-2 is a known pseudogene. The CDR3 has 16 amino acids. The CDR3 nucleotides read TGTGCAAGTCGCTCCCATCGGACAGCGTTCCTCTACGAGCAGTACTTC. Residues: CASRSHRTAFLYEQYF.

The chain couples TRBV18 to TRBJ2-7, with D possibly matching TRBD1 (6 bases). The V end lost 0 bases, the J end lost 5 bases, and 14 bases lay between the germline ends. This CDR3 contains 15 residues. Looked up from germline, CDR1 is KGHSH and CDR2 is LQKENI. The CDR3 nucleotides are TGTGCCAGCTCACCACCGTCCAGGGGATCCGACGAGCAGTACTTC. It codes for CASSPPSRGSDEQYF.

In DNA, the CDR3 is TGTGCCAGCAGGGAAACTAGCGGGACGAGCTCTGGGGCCAACGTCCTGACTTTC. This sequence encodes CASRETSGTSSGANVLTF. The rearrangement links TRBV2 to TRBJ2-6; 10 bases line up with TRBD2. The CDR3 has 18 residues. V shed 6 bases and J 0 bases; nucleotides not matched to a gene: 8. CDR1 and CDR2 (germline): SNHLY, FYNNEI.

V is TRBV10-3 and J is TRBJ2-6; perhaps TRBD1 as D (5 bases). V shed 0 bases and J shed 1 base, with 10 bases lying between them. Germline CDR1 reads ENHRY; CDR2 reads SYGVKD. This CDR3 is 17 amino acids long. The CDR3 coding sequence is TGTGCCATCAGTGAGTCCGCAGGGAAGTCTGGGGCCAACGTCCTGACTTTC. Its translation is CAISESAGKSGANVLTF.